A single sample gave rise to the 9 T cell receptor beta chains below, sequenced in a study of cytomegalovirus exposure and HLA in healthy donors. A multiplex PCR was run with 60 Vbeta primers and 13 Jbeta primers. The method was immunoSEQ multiplex PCR; TCRdb's version includes in-frame clones alone and lacks a portion of them. The sample lists under 100,000 clones, roughly 58% occurring once. The sequenced sample consisted of PBMCs. The receptors were sampled from a woman in her 30s in good health and CMV-seropositive.

The CDR3 DNA follows: TGTGCCAGCAGTGACCTCGGGAATCAGCCCCAGCATTTT. It specifies CASSDLGNQPQHF. The chain is built from TRBV6-1 and TRBJ1-5, with D hard to call. This CDR3 comprises 13 residues. The ends were cut back, 3 bases at V and 4 bases at J, with 7 bases in the middle. The germline V gene encodes CDR1 MNHNS and CDR2 SASEGT.

The chain links TRBV2 to TRBJ1-1; 9 positions match TRBD1. Germline lookup yields CDR1 SNHLY and CDR2 FYNNEI. This CDR3 contains 13 residues. Trimming took 2 bases from V and 9 from J; bases not matched to a gene: 4. In nucleotides, the CDR3 is TGTGCCAGCAGTGAAATTGGGACAGGGAAAGCTTTCTTT. This sequence encodes CASSEIGTGKAFF.

The chain has TRBV6-1 and TRBJ2-3; 8 bases match TRBD1. The CDR3 spans 13 residues. Trimming at V came to 8 bases and at J to 2 bases, leaving 3 bases not matched to a gene. Germline-derived CDR1 and CDR2 are MNHNS and SASEGT. CDR3 nucleotides: TGTGCCAGCCGGGACAGGAACACAGATACGCAGTATTTT. This translates into CASRDRNTDTQYF.

The J gene is TRBJ2-5, the V gene TRBV6-1; D might be TRBD1 (6 bases). Germline loops: CDR1 MNHNS, CDR2 SASEGT. V was pared by 0 bases and J by 4 bases, with 12 bases between. This CDR3 comprises 15 residues. The CDR3 spells CASSEASGAGETQYF. The CDR3 coding sequence is TGTGCCAGCAGTGAAGCCTCAGGGGCCGGAGAGACCCAGTACTTC.

The rearrangement uses TRBV5-1 and TRBJ2-1; tentatively, D is TRBD2 (6 bases). The germline CDR1 and CDR2 sequences are SGHRS and YFSETQ. This CDR3 comprises 16 residues. Trimming pared 1 base from V and 0 bases from J, leaving 11 bases between. Written as DNA, the CDR3 is TGCGCCAGCAGCTTGTATGGGGGGAGCTCCTACAATGAGCAGTTCTTC. Amino acid sequence: CASSLYGGSSYNEQFF. The complete variable domain, with remaining parts taken from reference TRBV5-1 and TRBJ2-1, reads KAGVTQTPRYLIKTRGQQVTLSCSPISGHRSVSWYQQTPGQGLQFLFEYFSETQRNKGNFPGRFSGRQFSNSRSEMNVSTLELGDSALYLCASSLYGGSSYNEQFFGPGTRLTVL.

This sequence joins TRBV9 and TRBJ2-5, with D possibly being TRBD1 (5 bases). This CDR3 comprises 15 residues. V was shortened by 0 bases and J by 1 base, with 10 bases between the two germline ends. From germline, CDR1 is SGDLS and CDR2 YYNGEE. In nucleotides, the CDR3 is TGTGCCAGCAGCGTAGTTTCGACAGCCCAAGAGACCCAGTACTTC. The encoded protein is CASSVVSTAQETQYF.

This chain joins TRBV7-2 and TRBJ2-5, with a possible D match to TRBD1 (6 bases). CDR1 is SGHTA, CDR2 FQGNSA, per germline. The CDR3 totals 16 residues. V shed 0 bases and J shed 1 base, with 12 bases lying between them. CDR3 sequence: CASSLAESRGQETQYF. CDR3 DNA: TGTGCCAGCAGCTTAGCGGAGAGCAGGGGCCAAGAGACCCAGTACTTC.

This clone was counted only a few times. This rearrangement joins TRBV4-2 to TRBJ2-7, with 8 bases lining up with TRBD2. This CDR3 region has 16 residues. J lost 0 bases, V lost 1 base, and 5 bases had no gene match. The germline V gene encodes CDR1 LGHNA and CDR2 YNFKEQ. For the CDR3, the DNA is TGTGCCAGCAGCCAAGCGACTAGCGACAGCTCCTACGAGCAGTACTTC. As protein: CASSQATSDSSYEQYF.

A remark on this clone: A junction end diverges from the germline sequence, so it may reflect a read error. The chain has TRBV7-9 and TRBJ1-2, with a tentative D call TRBD1 (6 bases). In germline, CDR1 is SEHNR, CDR2 FQNEAQ (reference sequence). This CDR3 is built from 14 residues. As DNA, the CDR3 is TGTTCCAGCAGCTTGGCCACAGGGTCCTATGGCTACACCTTC. The encoded protein is CSSSLATGSYGYTF.